The entry below describes one TCR beta chain. The target antigen is unknown. PCR used 60 Vbeta primers and 13 Jbeta primers. The data were produced by immunoSEQ multiplex PCR, yet TCRdb's version contains in-frame clones alone and is incomplete. The table has roughly 44,000 clones, 81% seen once. The record originates from a study of cytomegalovirus exposure and HLA in healthy donors. Whole-study results and caveats: In vitro, three CMV-associated chains proved specific for CMV antigens.

Sequences were obtained from PBMCs. The receptor's source is a man between 45 and 60 years old in good health and CMV-seronegative.

The CDR3 region is CASSTGVLGDTQYF. The CDR3 DNA follows: TGTGCCAGTTCGACAGGAGTTTTGGGGGATACGCAGTATTTT. The V call is TRBV11-3, the J call TRBJ2-3; maybe TRBD1 (6 bases). The CDR3 is 14 amino acids. Germline V CDR1 and CDR2: SGHNT, YENEEA. V lost 9 bases, J lost 6 bases, and 19 bases lay in between.